This T cell receptor (beta chain) was captured by sequencing in a study of cytomegalovirus exposure and HLA in healthy donors. The PCR used 60 Vbeta and 13 Jbeta primers. The table came from immunoSEQ multiplex PCR; TCRdb's copy has only in-frame clones and leaves some out. The profile shows about 160,000 clones, around four fifths of them singletons. Per the germline V gene, CDR1 is SGHNT and CDR2 is YYREEE (reference sequence). The CDR3 is 13 residues long. V lost 2 bases to trimming and J lost 5 bases, with 10 bases between them. This clonotype was sampled from a man between 18 and 29 years old in good health and CMV-seropositive. The chain couples TRBV5-4 to TRBJ1-1; unclear D gene. The material sequenced was PBMCs. The CDR3 loop reads CASSFSIRTEAFF. In DNA form, the CDR3 reads TGTGCCAGCAGCTTTTCAATTCGGACTGAAGCTTTCTTT.